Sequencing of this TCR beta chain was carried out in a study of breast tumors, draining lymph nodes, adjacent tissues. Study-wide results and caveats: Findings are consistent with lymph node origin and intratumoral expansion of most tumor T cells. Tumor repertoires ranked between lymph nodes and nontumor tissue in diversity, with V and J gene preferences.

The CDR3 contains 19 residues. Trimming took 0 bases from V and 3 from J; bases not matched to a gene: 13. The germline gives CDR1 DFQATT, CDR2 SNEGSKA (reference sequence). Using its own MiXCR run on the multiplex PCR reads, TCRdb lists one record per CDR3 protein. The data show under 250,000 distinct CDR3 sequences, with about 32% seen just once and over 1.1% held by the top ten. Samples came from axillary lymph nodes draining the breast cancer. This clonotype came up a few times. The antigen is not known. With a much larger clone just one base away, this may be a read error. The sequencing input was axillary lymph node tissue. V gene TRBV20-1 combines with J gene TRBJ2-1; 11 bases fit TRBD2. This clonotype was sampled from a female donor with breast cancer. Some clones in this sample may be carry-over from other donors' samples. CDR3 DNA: TGCAGTGCTAGAGATCCGGGACTAGCGGCAGGGCTCCGCTACAATGAGCAGTTCTTC. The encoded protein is CSARDPGLAAGLRYNEQFF.